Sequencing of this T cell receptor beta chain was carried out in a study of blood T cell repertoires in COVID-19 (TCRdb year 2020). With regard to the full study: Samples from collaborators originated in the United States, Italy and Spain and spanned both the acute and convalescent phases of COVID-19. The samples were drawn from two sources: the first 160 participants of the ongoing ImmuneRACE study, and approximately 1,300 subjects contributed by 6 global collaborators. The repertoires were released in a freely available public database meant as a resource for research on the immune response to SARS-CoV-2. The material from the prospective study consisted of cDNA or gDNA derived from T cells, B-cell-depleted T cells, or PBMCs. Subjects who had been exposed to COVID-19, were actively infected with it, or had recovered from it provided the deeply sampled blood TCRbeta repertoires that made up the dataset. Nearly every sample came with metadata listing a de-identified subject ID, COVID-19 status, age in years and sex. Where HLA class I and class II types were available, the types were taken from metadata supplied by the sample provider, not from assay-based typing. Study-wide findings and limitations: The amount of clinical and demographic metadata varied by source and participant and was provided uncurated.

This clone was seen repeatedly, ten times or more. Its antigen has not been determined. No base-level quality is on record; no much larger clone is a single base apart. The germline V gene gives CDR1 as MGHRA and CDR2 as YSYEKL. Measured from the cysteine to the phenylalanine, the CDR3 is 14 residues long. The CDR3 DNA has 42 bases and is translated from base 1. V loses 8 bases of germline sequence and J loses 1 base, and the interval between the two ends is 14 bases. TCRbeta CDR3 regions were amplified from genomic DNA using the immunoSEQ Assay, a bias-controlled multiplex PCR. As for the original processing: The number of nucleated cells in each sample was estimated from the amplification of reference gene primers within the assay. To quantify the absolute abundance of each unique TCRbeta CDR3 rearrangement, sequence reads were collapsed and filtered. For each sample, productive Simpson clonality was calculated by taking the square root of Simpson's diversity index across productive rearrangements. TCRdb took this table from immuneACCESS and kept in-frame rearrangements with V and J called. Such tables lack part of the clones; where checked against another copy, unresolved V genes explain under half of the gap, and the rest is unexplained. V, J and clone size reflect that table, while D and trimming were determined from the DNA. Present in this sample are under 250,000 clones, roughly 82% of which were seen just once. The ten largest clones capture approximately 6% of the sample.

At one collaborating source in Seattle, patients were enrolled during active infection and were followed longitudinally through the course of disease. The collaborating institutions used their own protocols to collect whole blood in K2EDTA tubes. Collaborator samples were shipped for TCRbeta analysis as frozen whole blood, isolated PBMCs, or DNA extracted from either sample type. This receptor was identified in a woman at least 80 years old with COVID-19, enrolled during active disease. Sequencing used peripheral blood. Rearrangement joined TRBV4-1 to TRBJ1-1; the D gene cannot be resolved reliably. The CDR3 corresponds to CASGTRAENTEAFF. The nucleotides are TGCGCCAGCGGTACTAGGGCGGAGAACACTGAAGCTTTCTTT.